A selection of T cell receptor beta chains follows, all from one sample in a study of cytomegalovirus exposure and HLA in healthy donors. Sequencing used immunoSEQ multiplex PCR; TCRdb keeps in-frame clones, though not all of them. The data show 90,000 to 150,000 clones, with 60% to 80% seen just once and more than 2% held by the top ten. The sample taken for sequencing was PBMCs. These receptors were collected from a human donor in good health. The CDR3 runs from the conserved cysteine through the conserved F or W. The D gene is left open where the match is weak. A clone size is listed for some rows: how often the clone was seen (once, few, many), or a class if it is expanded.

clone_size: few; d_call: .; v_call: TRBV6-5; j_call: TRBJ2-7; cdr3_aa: CASRRGVGAYEQYF; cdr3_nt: TGTGCCAGCAGAAGGGGTGTTGGGGCCTACGAGCAGTACTTC
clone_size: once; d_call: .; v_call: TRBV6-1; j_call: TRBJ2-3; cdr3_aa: CASTPTQSTDTQYF; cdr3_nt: TGTGCCAGCACCCCGACTCAGAGCACAGATACGCAGTATTTT
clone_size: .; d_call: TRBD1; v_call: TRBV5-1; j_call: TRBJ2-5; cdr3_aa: CASSLVSGGTLGTQYF; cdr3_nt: TGCGCCAGCAGCTTGGTGTCAGGGGGTACCCTCGGGACCCAGTACTTC
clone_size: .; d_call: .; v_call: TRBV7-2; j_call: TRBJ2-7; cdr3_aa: CASSEHSRGEQYF; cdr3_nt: TGTGCCAGCAGCGAACACTCCAGGGGCGAGCAGTACTTC
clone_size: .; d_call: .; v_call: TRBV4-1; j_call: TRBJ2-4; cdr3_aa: CASSHVITGAKNIQYF; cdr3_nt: TGCGCCAGCAGCCATGTTATAACCGGGGCCAAAAACATTCAGTACTTC
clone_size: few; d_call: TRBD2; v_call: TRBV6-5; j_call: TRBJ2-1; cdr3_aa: CASRTGLPTDEQFF; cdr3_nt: TGTGCCAGCAGGACGGGACTACCGACCGATGAGCAGTTCTTC
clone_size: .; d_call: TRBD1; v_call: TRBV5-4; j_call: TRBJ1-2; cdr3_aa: CASSLVRQGEAGYTF; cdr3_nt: TGTGCCAGCAGCTTGGTGCGACAGGGCGAAGCTGGCTACACCTTC
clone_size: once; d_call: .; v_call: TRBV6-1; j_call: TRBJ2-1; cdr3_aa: CASRGRGGNNEQFF; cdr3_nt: TGTGCCAGCAGGGGGAGGGGGGGGAACAATGAGCAGTTCTTC
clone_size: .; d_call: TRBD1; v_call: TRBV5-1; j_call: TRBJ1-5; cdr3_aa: CASSLEGAVNQPQHF; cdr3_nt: TGCGCCAGCAGCTTGGAGGGGGCGGTCAATCAGCCCCAGCATTTT
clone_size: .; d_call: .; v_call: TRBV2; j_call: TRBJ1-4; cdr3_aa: CASSADNGSEKLFF; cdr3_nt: TGTGCCAGCAGCGCGGACAACGGCAGTGAAAAACTGTTTTTT
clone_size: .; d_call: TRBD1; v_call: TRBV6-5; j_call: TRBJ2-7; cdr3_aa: CASRGQPRSSYEQYF; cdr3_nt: TGTGCCAGCAGGGGACAGCCCCGAAGCTCCTACGAGCAGTACTTC
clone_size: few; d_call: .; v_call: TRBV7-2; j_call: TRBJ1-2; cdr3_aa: CASTVPGDGYTF; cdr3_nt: TGTGCCAGCACTGTCCCCGGGGATGGCTACACCTTC
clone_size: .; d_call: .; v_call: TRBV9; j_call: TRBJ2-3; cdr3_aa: CASSRRDGLRTDTQYF; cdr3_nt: TGTGCCAGCAGCAGACGGGACGGACTAAGGACAGATACGCAGTATTTT
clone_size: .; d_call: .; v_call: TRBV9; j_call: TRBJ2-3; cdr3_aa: CASSPGADTQYF; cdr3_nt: TGTGCCAGCAGCCCAGGGGCAGATACGCAGTATTTT
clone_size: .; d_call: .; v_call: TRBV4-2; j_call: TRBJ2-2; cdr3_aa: CASSQASVGPGAGELFF; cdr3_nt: TGTGCCAGCAGCCAAGCATCTGTAGGGCCGGGGGCCGGGGAGCTGTTTTTT
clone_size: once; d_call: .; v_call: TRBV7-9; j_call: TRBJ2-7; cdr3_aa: CASSLPPYEQYF; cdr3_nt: TGTGCCAGCAGCCTCCCCCCCTACGAGCAGTACTTC
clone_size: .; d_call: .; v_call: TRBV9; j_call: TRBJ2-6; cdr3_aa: CASSGRQSPGANVLTF; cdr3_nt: TGTGCCAGCAGCGGGAGACAGTCGCCTGGGGCCAACGTCCTGACTTTC
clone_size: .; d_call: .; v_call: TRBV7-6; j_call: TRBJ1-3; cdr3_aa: CASSLGQGRESGNTIYF; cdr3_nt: TGTGCCAGCAGCTTAGGGCAGGGACGGGAGTCTGGAAACACCATATATTTT
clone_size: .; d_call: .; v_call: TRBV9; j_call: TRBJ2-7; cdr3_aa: CASSVQQGAYEQYF; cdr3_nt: TGTGCCAGCAGCGTTCAACAGGGAGCCTACGAGCAGTACTTC
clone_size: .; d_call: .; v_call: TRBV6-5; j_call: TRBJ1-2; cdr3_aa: CASSYSKVQASTF; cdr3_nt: TGTGCCAGCAGTTACTCGAAAGTACAGGCCTCCACCTTC
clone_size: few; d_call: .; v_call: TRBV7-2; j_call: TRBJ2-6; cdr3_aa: CASSFSLGQVGGANVLTF; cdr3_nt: TGTGCCAGCAGCTTCTCCTTGGGACAAGTCGGCGGGGCCAACGTCCTGACTTTC
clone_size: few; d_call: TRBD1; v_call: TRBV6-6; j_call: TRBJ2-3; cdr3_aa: CASTYTGGTDTQYF; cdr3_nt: TGTGCCAGCACCTACACAGGGGGCACAGATACGCAGTATTTT
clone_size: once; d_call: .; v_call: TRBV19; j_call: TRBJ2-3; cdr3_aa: CASSIMGSPTDTQYF; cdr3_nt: TGTGCCAGTAGTATAATGGGGAGTCCCACAGATACGCAGTATTTT
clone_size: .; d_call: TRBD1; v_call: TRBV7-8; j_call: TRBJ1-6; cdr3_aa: CASSSRQGNSPLHF; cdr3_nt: TGTGCCAGCAGCTCTAGACAGGGGAATTCACCCCTCCACTTT
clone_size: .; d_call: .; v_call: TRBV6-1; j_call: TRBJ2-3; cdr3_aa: CASIRLSRDTQYF; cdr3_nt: TGTGCCAGCATAAGGTTATCTAGAGATACGCAGTATTTT
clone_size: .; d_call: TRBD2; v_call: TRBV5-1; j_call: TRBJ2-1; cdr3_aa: CASSWDYHEQFF; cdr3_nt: TGCGCCAGCAGCTGGGACTATCATGAGCAGTTCTTC
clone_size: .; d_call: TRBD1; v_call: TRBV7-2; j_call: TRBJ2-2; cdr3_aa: CASSSPGQYPGELFF; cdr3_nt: TGTGCCAGCAGCTCTCCGGGACAGTACCCCGGGGAGCTGTTTTTT
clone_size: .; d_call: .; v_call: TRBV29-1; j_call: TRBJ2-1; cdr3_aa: CSVEVGRNEQFF; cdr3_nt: TGCAGCGTTGAAGTGGGGCGGAATGAGCAGTTCTTC
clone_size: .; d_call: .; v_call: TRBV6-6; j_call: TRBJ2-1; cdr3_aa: CASLTGSRGVEQFF; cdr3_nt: TGTGCCAGTCTCACAGGGTCAAGAGGGGTTGAGCAGTTCTTC
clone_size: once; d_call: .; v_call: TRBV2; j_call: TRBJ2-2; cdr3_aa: CASRITGSGELFF; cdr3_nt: TGTGCCAGCAGAATCACAGGTTCCGGGGAGCTGTTTTTT
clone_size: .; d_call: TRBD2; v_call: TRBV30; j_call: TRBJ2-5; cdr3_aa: CAWSVRTSGGLKETQYF; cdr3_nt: TGTGCCTGGAGTGTACGGACTAGCGGGGGCCTTAAAGAGACCCAGTACTTC
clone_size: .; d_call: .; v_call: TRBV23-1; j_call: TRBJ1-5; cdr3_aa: CASSQSWGDPYSNQPQHF; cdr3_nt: TGCGCCAGCAGTCAATCTTGGGGGGATCCTTATAGCAATCAGCCCCAGCATTTT
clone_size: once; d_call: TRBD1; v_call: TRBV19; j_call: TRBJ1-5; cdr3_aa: CASSISNRGGSNQPQHF; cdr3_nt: TGTGCCAGTAGTATATCAAACAGGGGGGGGAGCAATCAGCCCCAGCATTTT
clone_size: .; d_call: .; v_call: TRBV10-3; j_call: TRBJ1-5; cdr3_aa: CAIRDRENQPQHF; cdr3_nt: TGTGCCATCAGGGACAGAGAGAATCAGCCCCAGCATTTT
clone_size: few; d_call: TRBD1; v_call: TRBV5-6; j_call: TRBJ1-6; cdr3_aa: CASSLSRGPWGSPLHF; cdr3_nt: TGTGCCAGCAGTCTCAGTAGGGGGCCTTGGGGTTCACCCCTCCACTTT
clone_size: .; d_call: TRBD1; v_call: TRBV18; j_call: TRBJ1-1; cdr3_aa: CASSHRDRASTEAFF; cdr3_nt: TGTGCCAGCTCACATAGGGACAGGGCGAGCACTGAAGCTTTCTTT
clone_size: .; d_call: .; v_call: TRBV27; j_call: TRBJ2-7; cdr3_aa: CASSTGPQQYEQYF; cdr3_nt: TGTGCCAGCAGCACTGGCCCACAGCAATACGAGCAGTACTTC
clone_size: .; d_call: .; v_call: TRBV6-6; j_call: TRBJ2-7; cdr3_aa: CASSPLARGLEQYF; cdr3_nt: TGTGCCAGCAGCCCCCTGGCGCGGGGTCTCGAGCAGTACTTC
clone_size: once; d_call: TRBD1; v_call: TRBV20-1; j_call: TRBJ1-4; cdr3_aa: CSARDHRGLFF; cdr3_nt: TGCAGTGCTAGAGATCACAGGGGACTGTTTTTT
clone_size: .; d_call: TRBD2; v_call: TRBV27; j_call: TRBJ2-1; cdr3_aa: CASSSHPGLADYNEQFF; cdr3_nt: TGTGCCAGCAGCTCACACCCGGGACTAGCGGATTACAATGAGCAGTTCTTC
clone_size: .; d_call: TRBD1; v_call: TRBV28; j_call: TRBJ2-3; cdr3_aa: CASSPGQGKHTQYF; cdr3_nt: TGTGCCAGCAGTCCTGGACAGGGCAAGCATACGCAGTATTTT
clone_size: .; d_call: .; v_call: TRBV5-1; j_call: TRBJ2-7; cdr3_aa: CASSPDSSYEQYF; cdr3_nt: TGCGCCAGCAGCCCGGACTCGAGCTACGAGCAGTACTTC